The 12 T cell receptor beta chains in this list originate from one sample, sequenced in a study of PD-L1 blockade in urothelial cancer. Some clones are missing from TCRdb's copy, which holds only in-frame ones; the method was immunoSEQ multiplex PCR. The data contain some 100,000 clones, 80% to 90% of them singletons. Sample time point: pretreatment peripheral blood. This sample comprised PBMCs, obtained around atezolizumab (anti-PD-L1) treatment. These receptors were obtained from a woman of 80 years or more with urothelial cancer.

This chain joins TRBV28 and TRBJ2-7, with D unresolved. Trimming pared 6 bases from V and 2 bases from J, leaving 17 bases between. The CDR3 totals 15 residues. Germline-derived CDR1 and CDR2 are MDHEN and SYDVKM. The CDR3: CASSPQAKAPYEQYF. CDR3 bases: TGTGCCAGCAGCCCCCAAGCGAAGGCCCCCTACGAGCAGTACTTC. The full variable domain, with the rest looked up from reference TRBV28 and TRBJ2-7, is DVKVTQSSRYLVKRTGEKVFLECVQDMDHENMFWYRQDPGLGLRLIYFSYDVKMKEKGDIPEGYSVSREKKERFSLILESASTNQTSMYLCASSPQAKAPYEQYFGPGTRLTVT.

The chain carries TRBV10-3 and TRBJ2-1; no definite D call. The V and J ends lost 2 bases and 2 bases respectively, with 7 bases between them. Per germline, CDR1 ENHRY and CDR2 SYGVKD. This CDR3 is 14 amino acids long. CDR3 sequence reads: CAISERGTYNEQFF. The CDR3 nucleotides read TGTGCCATCAGTGAGCGAGGAACCTACAATGAGCAGTTCTTC.

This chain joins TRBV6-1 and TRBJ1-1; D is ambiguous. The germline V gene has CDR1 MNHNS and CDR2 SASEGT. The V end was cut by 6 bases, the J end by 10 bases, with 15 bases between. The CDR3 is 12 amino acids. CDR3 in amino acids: CASSSATGLAFF. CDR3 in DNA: TGTGCCAGCAGCAGTGCGACGGGGTTAGCTTTCTTT.

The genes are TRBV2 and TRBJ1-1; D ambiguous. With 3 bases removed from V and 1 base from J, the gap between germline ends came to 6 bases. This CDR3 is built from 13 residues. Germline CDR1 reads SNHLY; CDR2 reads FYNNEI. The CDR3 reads CASSDRGNTEAFF. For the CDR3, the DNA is TGTGCCAGCAGTGATCGAGGGAACACTGAAGCTTTCTTT.

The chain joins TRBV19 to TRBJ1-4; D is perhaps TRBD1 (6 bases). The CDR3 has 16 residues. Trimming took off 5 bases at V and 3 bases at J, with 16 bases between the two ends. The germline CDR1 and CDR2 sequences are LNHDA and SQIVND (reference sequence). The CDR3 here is CASSRSLRGANEKLFF. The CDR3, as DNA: TGTGCCAGTAGTCGAAGTCTCAGGGGAGCTAATGAAAAACTGTTTTTT.

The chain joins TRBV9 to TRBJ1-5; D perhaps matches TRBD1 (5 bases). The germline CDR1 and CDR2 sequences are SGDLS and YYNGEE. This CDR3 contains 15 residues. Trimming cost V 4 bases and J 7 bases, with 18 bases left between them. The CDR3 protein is CASSIGGGEFQPQHF. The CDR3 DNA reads TGTGCCAGCAGCATCGGAGGAGGGGAATTCCAGCCCCAGCATTTT.

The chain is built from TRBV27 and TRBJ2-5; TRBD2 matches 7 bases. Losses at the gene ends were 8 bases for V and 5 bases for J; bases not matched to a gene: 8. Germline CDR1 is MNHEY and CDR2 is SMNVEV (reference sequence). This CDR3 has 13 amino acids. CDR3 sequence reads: CASGVAGEETQYF. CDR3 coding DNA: TGTGCCAGCGGTGTCGCGGGAGAGGAGACCCAGTACTTC.

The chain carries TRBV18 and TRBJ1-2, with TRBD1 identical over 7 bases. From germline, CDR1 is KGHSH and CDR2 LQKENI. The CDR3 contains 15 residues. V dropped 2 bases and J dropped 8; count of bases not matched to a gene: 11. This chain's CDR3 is CASSPTQGKVRGYTF. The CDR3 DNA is TGTGCCAGCTCACCAACACAGGGGAAGGTGCGAGGCTACACCTTC.

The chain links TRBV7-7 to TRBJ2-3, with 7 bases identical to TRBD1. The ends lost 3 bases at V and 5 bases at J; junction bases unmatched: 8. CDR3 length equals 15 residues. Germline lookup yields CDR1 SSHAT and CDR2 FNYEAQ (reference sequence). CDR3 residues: CASSLADREQDTQYF. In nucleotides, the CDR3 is TGTGCCAGCAGCTTGGCAGACAGGGAGCAAGATACGCAGTATTTT.

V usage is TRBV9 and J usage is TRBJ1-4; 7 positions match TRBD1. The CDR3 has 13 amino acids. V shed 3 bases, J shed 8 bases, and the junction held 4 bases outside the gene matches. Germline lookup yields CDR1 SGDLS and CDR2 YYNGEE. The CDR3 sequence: CASSEGAREKLFF. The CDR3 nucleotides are TGTGCCAGCAGCGAGGGGGCTCGGGAAAAACTGTTTTTT.

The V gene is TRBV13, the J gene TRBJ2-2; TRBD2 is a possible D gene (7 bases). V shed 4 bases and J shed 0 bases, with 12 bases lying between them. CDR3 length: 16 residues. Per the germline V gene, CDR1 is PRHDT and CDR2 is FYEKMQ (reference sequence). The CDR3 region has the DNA TGTGCCAGCAGCTCGGGGGGCTCCTCGAACACCGGGGAGCTGTTTTTT. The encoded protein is CASSSGGSSNTGELFF.

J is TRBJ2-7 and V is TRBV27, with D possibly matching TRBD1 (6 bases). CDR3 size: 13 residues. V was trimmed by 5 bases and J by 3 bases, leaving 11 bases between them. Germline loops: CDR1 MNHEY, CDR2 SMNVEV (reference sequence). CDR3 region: CASSRGQLYEQYF. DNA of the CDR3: TGTGCCAGCAGTCGAGGACAGCTCTACGAGCAGTACTTC.